This T cell receptor (beta chain) was recovered during a study of blood T cell repertoires in COVID-19. Looked up from germline, CDR1 is MNHNS and CDR2 is SASEGT. This CDR3 has 12 amino acids. V was trimmed by 3 bases and J by 8 bases, leaving 10 bases between them. Repertoires were generated with immunoSEQ multiplex PCR, while TCRdb's copy carries only in-frame clones and drops some. The sample has about 180,000 clones, roughly 87% seen once; the top ten hold 1.6%. This TCR came from a woman between 45 and 65 years old with acute or convalescent COVID-19. Sequencing was carried out using peripheral blood. The rearrangement uses TRBV6-1 and TRBJ1-1; perhaps TRBD1 as D (5 bases). The DNA of the CDR3 is TGTGCCAGCAGTGACAGGGTAACCGAAGCTTTCTTT. This encodes CASSDRVTEAFF.